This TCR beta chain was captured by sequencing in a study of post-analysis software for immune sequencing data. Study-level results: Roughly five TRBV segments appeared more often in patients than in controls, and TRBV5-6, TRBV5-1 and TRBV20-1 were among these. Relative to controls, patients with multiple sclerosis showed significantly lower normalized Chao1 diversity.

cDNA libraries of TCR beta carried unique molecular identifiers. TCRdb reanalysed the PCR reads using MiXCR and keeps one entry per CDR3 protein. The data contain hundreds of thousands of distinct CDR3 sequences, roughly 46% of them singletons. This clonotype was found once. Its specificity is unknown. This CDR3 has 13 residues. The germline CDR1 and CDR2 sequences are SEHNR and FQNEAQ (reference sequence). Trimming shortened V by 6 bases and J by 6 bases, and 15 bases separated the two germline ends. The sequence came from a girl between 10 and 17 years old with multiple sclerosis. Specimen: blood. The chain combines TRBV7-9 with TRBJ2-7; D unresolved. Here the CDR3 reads CASSRTTAGEQYF. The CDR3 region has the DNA TGTGCCAGCAGTCGAACGACTGCCGGCGAGCAGTACTTC.